A selection of T cell receptor beta chains follows, all from one sample in a study of T cells in Graves' hyperthyroidism and ophthalmopathy. MiXCR was run by TCRdb on the multiplex PCR reads, yielding one entry per CDR3 protein. The sample shows hundreds of thousands of distinct CDR3 sequences, 20% to 25% of them seen only once. The sequencing input was blood. These receptors were taken from a young man with Graves' ophthalmopathy. Both conserved end residues are part of each CDR3. A D gene is named only where the DNA matches it firmly. Some rows have no size entry. The others give once, few or many, or a class for an expanded clone.

many TRBJ1-2 TRBV28 TRBD1 CASSYPGQGSPLGYGYTF TGTGCCAGCAGTTACCCGGGACAGGGTTCCCCTCTAGGCTATGGCTACACCTTC
- TRBJ1-2 TRBV27 - CASSPGETATYGYTF TGTGCCAGCAGCCCAGGAGAGACGGCTACTTATGGCTACACCTTC
few TRBJ2-2 TRBV20-1 TRBD2 CSARWEGRATGTGELFF TGCAGTGCTAGATGGGAAGGGAGGGCTACGGGCACCGGGGAGCTGTTTTTT
- TRBJ2-7 TRBV27 - CASKGRDPEWQYF TGTGCCAGCAAGGGCCGGGACCCCGAGTGGCAGTACTTC
many TRBJ1-2 TRBV5-1 TRBD1 CASSWGQGVSGYTF TGCGCCAGCAGCTGGGGACAGGGAGTCTCTGGCTACACCTTC
many TRBJ2-7 TRBV11-2 TRBD2 CASSPLAGSPYEQYF TGTGCCAGCAGCCCCTTAGCGGGGTCTCCCTACGAGCAGTACTTC
- TRBJ2-7 TRBV2 TRBD1 CASRQGAGDDEQYF TGTGCCAGCAGACAGGGGGCAGGGGATGACGAGCAGTACTTC
- TRBJ2-1 TRBV6-1 - CASSPGPSYNEQFF TGTGCCAGCAGCCCGGGACCATCCTACAATGAGCAGTTCTTC
- TRBJ2-1 TRBV19 TRBD1 CASSITGQGANEQFF TGTGCCAGTAGTATTACGGGACAGGGTGCAAATGAGCAGTTCTTC
- TRBJ2-7 TRBV2 TRBD1 CASSEMGQGAYEQYF TGTGCCAGCAGTGAAATGGGACAGGGAGCCTACGAGCAGTACTTC
many TRBJ2-7 TRBV28 TRBD2 CASSSSSGSRPTTLGEQYF TGTGCCAGCAGTTCATCTAGCGGTAGTAGACCAACCACCTTAGGAGAGCAGTACTTC
- TRBJ2-1 TRBV10-3 TRBD2 CAISEGGGGNEQFF TGTGCCATCAGTGAAGGAGGCGGGGGGAATGAGCAGTTCTTC
- TRBJ2-1 TRBV2 - CASRVRQEPNEQFF TGTGCCAGCAGGGTAAGACAGGAACCCAATGAGCAGTTCTTC
many TRBJ2-5 TRBV12-3/TRBV12-4 TRBD2 CASSLTSGVLETQYF TGTGCCAGCAGTTTGACTAGCGGGGTTTTGGAGACCCAGTACTTC
few TRBJ1-4 TRBV7-2 TRBD1 CASSSAGTGGQKLFF TGTGCCAGCAGCTCGGCCGGGACAGGGGGTCAAAAACTGTTTTTT
few TRBJ1-5 TRBV20-1 TRBD1 CSASHRQGQDQPQHF TGCAGTGCTAGCCATAGACAGGGCCAAGATCAGCCCCAGCATTTT
- TRBJ2-2 TRBV4-3 - CASSQGPNTGELFF TGCGCCAGCAGCCAAGGGCCGAACACCGGGGAGCTGTTTTTT
- TRBJ2-2 TRBV20-1 - CSASSAGTLKLPGELFF TGCAGTGCGAGTAGCGCCGGGACTCTCAAACTCCCCGGGGAGCTGTTTTTT
- TRBJ2-7 TRBV20-1 TRBD1 CSASGQGLREQYF TGCAGTGCTAGCGGACAGGGTCTGAGGGAGCAGTACTTC
few TRBJ1-5 TRBV10-3 - CAISSNSNQPQHF TGTGCCATCAGTAGCAATAGCAATCAGCCCCAGCATTTT
many TRBJ1-1 TRBV3-1 - CASSPGRWAEAFF TGTGCCAGCAGCCCCGGAAGGTGGGCTGAAGCTTTCTTT
many TRBJ2-3 TRBV29-1 TRBD2 CSVVPASGGTHTQYF TGCAGCGTTGTTCCGGCCAGCGGGGGGACCCATACGCAGTATTTT
- TRBJ1-3 TRBV7-9 - CASSLDFQSGNTIYF TGTGCCAGCAGCTTAGATTTCCAGTCCGGAAACACCATATATTTT
many TRBJ2-7 TRBV10-3 TRBD1 CAISESGTGGYEQYF TGTGCCATCAGTGAGTCAGGGACAGGGGGCTACGAGCAGTACTTC
many TRBJ2-5 TRBV2 TRBD2 CASRIQLAGPQETQYF TGTGCCAGCAGGATACAACTAGCGGGACCCCAAGAGACCCAGTACTTC
- TRBJ2-7 TRBV20-1 TRBD2 CSAPRQREGYEQYF TGCAGTGCTCCGCGACAGCGGGAGGGGTACGAGCAGTACTTC
- TRBJ2-7 TRBV3-1 TRBD2 CASSQVRTSGRHEQYF TGTGCCAGCAGCCAAGTTCGGACTAGCGGGAGACACGAGCAGTACTTC
many TRBJ1-4 TRBV15 - CATSRDKGTNEKLFF TGTGCCACCAGCAGAGATAAGGGAACTAATGAAAAACTGTTTTTT
many TRBJ2-2 TRBV28 - CASSLSPRAGTNTGELFF TGTGCCAGCAGTTTAAGCCCTAGGGCAGGGACTAACACCGGGGAGCTGTTTTTT
few TRBJ1-5 TRBV9 - CASSDYLRQPQHF TGTGCCAGCAGCGACTACCTGAGGCAGCCCCAGCATTTT
many TRBJ1-1 TRBV11-1 - CASSPRGTRNTEAFF TGTGCCAGCAGCCCCCGAGGGACAAGGAACACTGAAGCTTTCTTT
few TRBJ2-3 TRBV7-8 - CASSQSGSDTQYF TGTGCCAGCAGTCAAAGTGGCAGTGATACGCAGTATTTT
- TRBJ1-2 TRBV7-9 - CASSAWDTGYTF TGTGCCAGCAGCGCGTGGGACACCGGCTACACCTTC
many TRBJ2-7 TRBV2 TRBD1 CASSLDRGAGEQYF TGTGCCAGCAGTCTAGACAGGGGGGCTGGCGAGCAGTACTTC
few TRBJ1-5 TRBV6-1 - CASSEATNRDLSNQPQHF TGTGCCAGCAGTGAAGCGACAAACAGGGACCTTAGCAATCAGCCCCAGCATTTT
many TRBJ1-2 TRBV7-8 TRBD1 CASSGTGEDYTF TGTGCCAGCAGCGGGACAGGGGAGGACTACACCTTC
- TRBJ2-1 TRBV10-3 - CAISLDGTSYNEQFF TGTGCCATCAGTCTCGACGGAACCTCCTACAATGAGCAGTTCTTC
few TRBJ2-7 TRBV6-1 - CASAWDSGSYEQYF TGTGCCAGCGCTTGGGACTCAGGCTCCTACGAGCAGTACTTC
few TRBJ2-7 TRBV18 TRBD1 CASSSGTGNLLLSYEQYF TGTGCCAGCTCTTCCGGGACAGGGAACCTCCTCCTTTCCTACGAGCAGTACTTC
many TRBJ2-5 TRBV7-6 TRBD1 CASSLYRGRQETQYF TGTGCCAGCAGCTTATACAGGGGGCGGCAAGAGACCCAGTACTTC
many TRBJ1-2 TRBV7-2 - CASSLVSGDTSYGYTF TGTGCCAGCAGCTTAGTTTCAGGCGACACGAGCTATGGCTACACCTTC
- TRBJ2-5 TRBV6-1 TRBD1 CASTLGQGYIGETQYF TGTGCCAGCACCCTAGGACAGGGGTACATAGGGGAGACCCAGTACTTC